This TCR beta chain was captured by sequencing in a study of T cell responses to AZD1222 COVID-19 vaccine. Overall study: Second doses that came at about 4 or about 12 weeks were put together.

Repertoires were generated with immunoSEQ multiplex PCR, while TCRdb's copy carries only in-frame clones and drops some. Among about 97,000 clones, approximately 90% were seen once, and the ten largest hold 6.5% to 8%. CDR1 is SGDLS, CDR2 YYNGEE, per germline. Trimming removed 0 bases from V and 3 bases from J; junction bases left unmatched: 2. The CDR3 is 16 amino acids. The count of this clone is one. Its cognate antigen is unknown. The study's findings and limits: Baseline seropositives among AZD1222 recipients totaled only five to seven. Spike-specific TCR breadth and depth went up after people got two AZD1222 doses. Donors skewed white British and female; clonal diversity was possibly underestimated.

This receptor was obtained from an adult in good health. This specimen was peripheral blood, taken on day 0 of AZD1222 vaccination. This chain uses TRBV9 with TRBJ2-1; 11 nucleotides align to TRBD1. The CDR3, as DNA: TGTGCCAGCAGCGTAGGGGGACAGGGGGTCTACAATGAGCAGTTCTTC. Translation: CASSVGGQGVYNEQFF.